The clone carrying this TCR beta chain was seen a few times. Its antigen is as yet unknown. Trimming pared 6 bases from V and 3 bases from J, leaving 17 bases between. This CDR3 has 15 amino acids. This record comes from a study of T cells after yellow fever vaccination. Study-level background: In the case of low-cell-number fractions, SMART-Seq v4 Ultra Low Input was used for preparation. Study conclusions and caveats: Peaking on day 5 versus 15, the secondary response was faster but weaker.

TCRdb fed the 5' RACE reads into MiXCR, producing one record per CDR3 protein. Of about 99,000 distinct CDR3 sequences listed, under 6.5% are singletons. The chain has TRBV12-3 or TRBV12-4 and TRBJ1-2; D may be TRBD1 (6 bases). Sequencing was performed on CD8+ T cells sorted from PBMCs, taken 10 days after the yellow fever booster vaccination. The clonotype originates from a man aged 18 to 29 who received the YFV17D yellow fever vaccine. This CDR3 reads CASSDLRGVDYGYTF. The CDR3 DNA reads TGTGCCAGCAGCGACCTCAGGGGCGTTGACTATGGCTACACCTTC.